The clone carrying this TCR beta chain appeared many times. Its specificity is unknown. TCRdb processed the reads anew with MiXCR; each CDR3 protein has one entry. The sample lists almost 300,000 distinct CDR3 sequences; around 10% were seen once. The sample belongs to a study of T cell repertoires in cytomegalovirus infection. Study-wide results and caveats: Dominating the ex vivo response were TCR beta clonotypes that were CMV-specific and HLA-C-restricted.

There are 15 residues in the CDR3. The germline V gene encodes CDR1 SGHTA and CDR2 FQGNSA. The V end lost 1 base, the J end lost 4 bases, and 11 bases lay between the germline ends. The chain is built from TRBV7-2 and TRBJ1-5; perhaps TRBD1 as D (5 bases). Sequenced input: PBMCs. The clonotype originates from a human donor in good health (CMV status not recorded). Some clones in this sample may be carry-over from other donors' samples. CDR3 in amino acids: CASSLGGTGNQPQHF. The CDR3 nucleotides are TGTGCCAGCAGCTTAGGAGGGACGGGAAATCAGCCCCAGCATTTT. Together with reference TRBV7-2 and TRBJ1-5, the CDR3 gives the full variable domain: GAGVSQSPSNKVTEKGKDVELRCDPISGHTALYWYRQSLGQGLEFLIYFQGNSAPDKSGLPSDRFSAERTGGSVSTLTIQRTQQEDSAVYLCASSLGGTGNQPQHFGDGTRLSIL.